What follows are 9 T cell receptor beta chains derived from one specimen sequenced in a study of metastatic and nonmetastatic thyroid tumors. No treatment of any kind had been given to any patient before thyroid surgery. Through MiXCR, TCRdb re-clonotyped the PCR reads. This sample has some 16,000 clones, with about 28% found just once. The sequenced sample consisted of tumor tissue. These receptors were collected from a female donor with papillary thyroid cancer or a benign thyroid nodule (not recorded which). Some clones in this sample may be carry-over from other donors' samples.

This clone came up many times. The chain links TRBV4-1 to TRBJ2-7; TRBD1 might be the D (5 bases). The germline V and J ends were trimmed by 0 bases and 5 bases, with 14 bases remaining between them. The CDR3 has 15 amino acids. Germline loops: CDR1 MGHRA, CDR2 YSYEKL. CDR3 sequence reads: CASSQEAPLGDEQYF. The DNA of the CDR3 is TGCGCCAGCAGCCAAGAGGCCCCGCTAGGGGACGAGCAGTACTTC.

This chain connects TRBV30 to TRBJ1-1, with 9 bases lining up with TRBD1. Germline-derived CDR1 and CDR2 are GTSNPN and SVGIG (reference sequence). This CDR3 is built from 13 residues. J gave up 8 bases and V 5 bases, and 9 bases lay outside the gene matches. The CDR3 region has the DNA TGTGCCTGGCGTTTACAGGGGGCGGGGGAAGCTTTCTTT. Its protein is CAWRLQGAGEAFF.

The rearrangement joins TRBV7-9 to TRBJ1-2; D is perhaps TRBD1 (6 bases). The germline V and J ends were trimmed by 7 bases and 6 bases, with 18 bases remaining between them. The CDR3 is 14 amino acids. Germline V gene data show CDR1 as SEHNR and CDR2 as FQNEAQ (reference sequence). CDR3 in amino acids: CASISRRAGDGYTF. CDR3 DNA sequence: TGTGCCAGCATCTCACGCCGGGCAGGGGATGGCTACACCTTC.

This clone was observed many times. The chain couples TRBV19 to TRBJ1-1, with D perhaps matching TRBD1 (6 bases). Trimming removed 7 bases at V and 3 bases at J, with 15 bases between. Germline loops: CDR1 LNHDA, CDR2 SQIVND (reference sequence). CDR3 length: 14 residues. CDR3 DNA sequence: TGTGCCAGTACCCTCGAGGGGGAGGACACTGAAGCTTTCTTT. Protein product: CASTLEGEDTEAFF.

In its sample, this clone was seen many times. This chain links TRBV24-1 with TRBJ2-2; 12 positions match TRBD1. The germline CDR1 and CDR2 sequences are KGHDR and SFDVKD. The CDR3 has 16 residues. The J segment lost 6 bases and the V segment lost 3 bases, leaving 4 bases of the junction unmatched. CDR3 in DNA: TGTGCCACCAGTGATCGGGGACAGGGGGCCTCCGGGGAGCTGTTTTTT. This translates into CATSDRGQGASGELFF.

The CDR3 DNA is TGTGCCAGCAGCCAGGGGGGCTCATACAATGAGCAGTTCTTC. The encoded protein is CASSQGGSYNEQFF. The chain links TRBV6-1 to TRBJ2-1, with D perhaps TRBD1 (7 bases). The CDR3 contains 14 residues. V shed 6 bases and J shed 4 bases, with 13 bases lying between them. The V gene's germline CDR1 is MNHNS and CDR2 SASEGT.

A word on this clone: This may stem from a read error, because a much larger clone lies one nucleotide away. Other nucleotide sequences from this sample produce the same CDR3. The CDR3 DNA follows: TGCGCCAGTAGCTACAGTTCGGTTAATGAAAAACTGTTTTTT. Translation gives CASSYSSVNEKLFF. This rearrangement joins TRBV5-1 to TRBJ1-4; D uncertain. CDR1 and CDR2 (germline): SGHRS, YFSETQ. This CDR3 is 14 amino acids long.

The V call is TRBV30, the J call TRBJ2-3; maybe TRBD2 (5 bases). V was shortened by 2 bases and J by 1 base, with 10 bases between the two germline ends. Germline V CDR1 and CDR2: GTSNPN, SVGIG (reference sequence). This CDR3 region has 14 residues. The CDR3 is CAWSILGGTDTQYF. CDR3 sequence (DNA): TGTGCCTGGAGTATCCTCGGGGGCACAGATACGCAGTATTTT.

The V call is TRBV4-1, the J call TRBJ2-7; D is ambiguous. The V end lost 5 bases, the J end lost 2 bases, and 16 bases lay between the germline ends. CDR3 length equals 15 residues. The germline gives CDR1 MGHRA, CDR2 YSYEKL. In nucleotides, the CDR3 is TGCGCCAGCAGCGCACAGTGTTCTCAGCCCTACGAGCAGTACTTC. Translation gives CASSAQCSQPYEQYF.